This T cell receptor (beta chain) was sequenced in a study of CD8+ T cells in alopecia areata. Study-level information: The duration of tofacitinib was 6 to 18 months, with 6 months off drug afterward.

The germline V and J ends were trimmed by 5 bases and 6 bases, with 17 bases remaining between them. Germline V gives CDR1 SGHTA, CDR2 FQGNSA. This CDR3 contains 14 residues. cDNA serving as the sequencing template came from extracted, reverse transcribed RNA. Measured with immunoSEQ multiplex PCR; TCRdb has only the in-frame clones, and not every one. The table shows about 130,000 clones, with roughly three fifths occurring only once. The investigators collected lesional scalp punch biopsies and peripheral blood from alopecia areata patients. Study findings and constraints: TCR sharing across patients was less clear than in mice, possibly HLA-related. Normal scalp showed lower clonality than lesional scalp, especially alopecia totalis/universalis.

Comments on this clone: Its cognate antigen is unknown.

The TCR comes from a human donor with alopecia areata. Here the sequenced sample was CD4+ T cells sorted from blood, taken at week 0. The chain employs TRBV7-2 and TRBJ2-7; no firm D call. In DNA form, the CDR3 reads TGTGCCAGCAGCCTCGGACGAGAGACGGGCGAGCAGTACTTC. Its protein product is CASSLGRETGEQYF. Supplemented by reference TRBV7-2 and TRBJ2-7, the full variable domain reads GAGVSQSPSNKVTEKGKDVELRCDPISGHTALYWYRQSLGQGLEFLIYFQGNSAPDKSGLPSDRFSAERTGGSVSTLTIQRTQQEDSAVYLCASSLGRETGEQYFGPGTRLTVT.